These 8 T cell receptor beta chains came from one sample sequenced in a study of HIV-infected patients and healthy controls. A single record per CDR3 protein comes from TCRdb applying MiXCR to the 5' RACE reads. The sample lists over 55,000 distinct CDR3 sequences, about 15% occurring once. The sample was CD4+ T cells from blood. The receptors come from a human donor in good health.

The chain is built from TRBV19 and TRBJ1-3; D is perhaps TRBD1 (6 bases). Trimming took off 5 bases at V and 0 bases at J, with 11 bases between the two ends. The germline V gene encodes CDR1 LNHDA and CDR2 SQIVND (reference sequence). The CDR3 contains 15 residues. Here the CDR3 DNA reads TGTGCCAGTAGTCCCGACAGGATCTCTGGAAACACCATATATTTT. Translated, it gives CASSPDRISGNTIYF.

This clonotype was counted ten times or more. This chain joins TRBV7-2 and TRBJ1-1; D remains ambiguous. The CDR3 is made up of 14 amino acids. V dropped 4 bases and J dropped 0 bases, with 9 bases sitting between them. Germline values: CDR1 SGHTA, CDR2 FQGNSA. The CDR3 coding sequence is TGTGCCAGCAGCTCACAAAATTTGAACACTGAAGCTTTCTTT. Translation gives CASSSQNLNTEAFF.

Ten or more counts support this clonotype. This chain connects TRBV20-1 to TRBJ1-4; the D gene is possibly TRBD1 (6 bases). This CDR3 spans 14 amino acids. V gave up 6 bases and J gave up 5 bases, with 16 bases separating them. CDR1 is DFQATT and CDR2 is SNEGSKA in the germline V gene (reference sequence). CDR3 nucleotide sequence: TGCAGTGCGCGGACCGGGACATCGAATGAAAAACTGTTTTTT. Translation: CSARTGTSNEKLFF.

The J gene is TRBJ2-7, the V gene TRBV20-1, with TRBD2 matching over 11 bases. Losses at the gene ends were 3 bases for V and 4 bases for J; bases not matched to a gene: 11. The germline V gene has CDR1 DFQATT and CDR2 SNEGSKA (reference sequence). There are 16 residues in the CDR3. The CDR3 region is CSASGRTSGSRYEQYF. CDR3 nucleotide sequence: TGCAGTGCTAGCGGGCGTACTAGCGGGAGTAGATACGAGCAGTACTTC.

This clonotype turned up a few times. The chain uses TRBV2 and TRBJ2-2; no clear D gene. V gave up 8 bases and J gave up 0 bases, with 10 bases separating them. CDR1 and CDR2 (germline): SNHLY, FYNNEI. This CDR3 comprises 14 residues. The CDR3 reads CASRLESNTGELFF. CDR3 nucleotide sequence: TGTGCCAGCCGGTTGGAGTCGAACACCGGGGAGCTGTTTTTT.

V is TRBV11-2 and J is TRBJ1-1, with 8 bases lining up with TRBD1. This CDR3 region has 15 residues. J lost 7 bases, V lost 2 bases, and 9 bases had no gene match. Germline-derived CDR1 and CDR2 are SGHAT and FQNNGV. This CDR3 is CASSLNPQGDFEAFF. The CDR3 nucleotides are TGTGCCAGCAGCTTAAACCCACAGGGGGACTTTGAAGCTTTCTTT.

In this sample, this clonotype turned up many times. The chain combines TRBV6-6 with TRBJ2-3; possible D gene TRBD1, 5 bases. The CDR3 totals 14 residues. Trimming shortened V by 6 bases and J by 1 base, and 11 bases separated the two germline ends. Germline V gene lookup returns CDR1 MNHNY and CDR2 SVGAGI (reference sequence). CDR3 sequence (DNA): TGTGCCAGCAGGACAAGGGGTGGCACAGATACGCAGTATTTT. Translating gives CASRTRGGTDTQYF.

This clonotype was picked up a small number of times. The J gene is TRBJ2-1, the V gene TRBV5-6, with no clear D. Germline assignment: CDR1 SGHDT and CDR2 YYEEEE. Between the trimmed V and J ends, which lost 7 bases and 3 bases, there was a span of 11 bases. The CDR3 spans 13 residues. CDR3 region: CASAMFHYNEQFF. Written as DNA, the CDR3 is TGTGCCAGCGCGATGTTCCACTACAATGAGCAGTTCTTC.